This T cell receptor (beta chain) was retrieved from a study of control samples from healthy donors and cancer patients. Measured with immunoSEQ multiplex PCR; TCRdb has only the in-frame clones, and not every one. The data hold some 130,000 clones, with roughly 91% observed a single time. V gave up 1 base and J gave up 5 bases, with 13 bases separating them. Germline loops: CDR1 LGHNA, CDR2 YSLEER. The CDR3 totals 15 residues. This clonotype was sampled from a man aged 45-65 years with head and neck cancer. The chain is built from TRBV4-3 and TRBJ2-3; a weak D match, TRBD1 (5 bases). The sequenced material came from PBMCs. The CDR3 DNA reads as TGCGCCAGCAGCCAAGTGCCCAGGGCGGTAGATACGCAGTATTTT. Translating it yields CASSQVPRAVDTQYF.